Sequencing of this T cell receptor beta chain was carried out in a study of T cell repertoires in cytomegalovirus infection. Trimming stripped 8 bases from V and 1 base from J, with 15 bases between. CDR3 size: 15 residues. Germline V gene sequence: CDR1 MDHEN, CDR2 SYDVKM. TCRdb processed the reads anew with MiXCR; each CDR3 protein has one entry. The profile shows fewer than 700,000 distinct CDR3 sequences, 20% to 25% of them singletons. Sequenced sample: CD8+ T cells from PBMCs. The source is a human donor in good health (CMV status not recorded). Some clones in this sample may be carry-over from other donors' samples. V usage is TRBV28 and J usage is TRBJ1-5; D is undetermined. As DNA, the CDR3 is TGTGCCAGCGTGCCGCTTTCCTTAAGCAATCAGCCCCAGCATTTT. Its protein is CASVPLSLSNQPQHF.